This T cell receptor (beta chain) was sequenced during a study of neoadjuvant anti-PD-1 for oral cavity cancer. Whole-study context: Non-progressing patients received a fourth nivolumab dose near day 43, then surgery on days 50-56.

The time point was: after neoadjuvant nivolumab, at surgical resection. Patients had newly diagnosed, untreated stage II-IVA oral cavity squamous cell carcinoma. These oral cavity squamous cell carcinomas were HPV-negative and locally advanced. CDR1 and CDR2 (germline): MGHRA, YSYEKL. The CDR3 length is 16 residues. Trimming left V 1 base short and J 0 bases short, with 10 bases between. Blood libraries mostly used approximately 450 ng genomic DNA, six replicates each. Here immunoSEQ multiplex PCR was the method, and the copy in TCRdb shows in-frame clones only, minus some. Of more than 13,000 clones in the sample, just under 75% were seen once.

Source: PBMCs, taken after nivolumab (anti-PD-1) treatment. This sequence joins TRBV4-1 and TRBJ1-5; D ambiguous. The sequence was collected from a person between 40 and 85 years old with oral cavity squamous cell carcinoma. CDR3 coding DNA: TGCGCCAGCAGCCAAGTGGGTGGGAATAGCAATCAGCCCCAGCATTTT. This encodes CASSQVGGNSNQPQHF.